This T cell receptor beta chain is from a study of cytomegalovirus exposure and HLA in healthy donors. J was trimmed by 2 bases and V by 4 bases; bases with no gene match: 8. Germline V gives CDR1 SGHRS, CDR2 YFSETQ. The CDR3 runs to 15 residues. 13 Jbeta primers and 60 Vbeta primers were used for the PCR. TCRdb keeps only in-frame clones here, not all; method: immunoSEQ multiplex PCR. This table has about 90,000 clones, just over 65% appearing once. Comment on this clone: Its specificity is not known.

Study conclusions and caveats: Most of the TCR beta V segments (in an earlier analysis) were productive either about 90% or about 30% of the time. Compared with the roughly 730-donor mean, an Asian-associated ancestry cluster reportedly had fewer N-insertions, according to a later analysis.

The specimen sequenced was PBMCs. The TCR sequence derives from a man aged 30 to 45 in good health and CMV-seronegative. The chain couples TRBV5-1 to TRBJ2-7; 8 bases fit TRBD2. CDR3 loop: CASSPRGGLTYEQYF. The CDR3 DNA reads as TGCGCCAGCAGCCCCCGGGGGGGGCTTACCTACGAGCAGTACTTC.